This TCR beta chain is drawn from a study of blood T cell repertoires in COVID-19. As for the study in general: The cDNA or gDNA used as material had been derived from T cells, B-cell-depleted T cells, or PBMCs.

Germline-derived CDR1 and CDR2 are SEHNR and FQNEAQ (reference sequence). The CDR3 has 15 amino acids. V gave up 5 bases and J gave up 4 bases; unmatched junction bases: 7. The protocol was immunoSEQ multiplex PCR, while the TCRdb copy is restricted to in-frame clones and leaves out a portion. The sample holds about 75,000 clones, 90% seen once. This TCR was sampled from a human donor in a cohort sampled during active COVID-19. This rearrangement joins TRBV7-9 to TRBJ2-3, with TRBD1 matching over 9 bases. Sequenced sample: peripheral blood. CDR3: CASSPPGQGSDTQYF. DNA for the CDR3: TGTGCCAGCAGCCCACCGGGACAGGGTTCAGATACGCAGTATTTT.